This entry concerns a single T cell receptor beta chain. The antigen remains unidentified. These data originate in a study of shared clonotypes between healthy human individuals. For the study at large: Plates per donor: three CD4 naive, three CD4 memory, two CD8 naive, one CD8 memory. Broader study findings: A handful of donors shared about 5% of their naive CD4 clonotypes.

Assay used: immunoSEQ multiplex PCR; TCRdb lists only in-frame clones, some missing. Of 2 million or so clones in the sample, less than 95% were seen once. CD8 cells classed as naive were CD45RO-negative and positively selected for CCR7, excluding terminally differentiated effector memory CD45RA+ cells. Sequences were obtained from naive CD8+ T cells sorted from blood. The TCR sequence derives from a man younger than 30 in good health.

In DNA form, the CDR3 reads TGCGCCAGCAGCCAAGAAAGAGAGTACAATGAGCAGTTCTTC. Its protein is CASSQEREYNEQFF. The chain joins TRBV4-3 to TRBJ2-1, with no clear D. This CDR3 is 14 amino acids long. V lost 0 bases, J lost 4 bases, and 7 bases lay in between. Germline CDR1 is LGHNA and CDR2 is YSLEER.